The next 28 T cell receptor beta chains were all read from a single sample in a study of T cell clonality in common variable immunodeficiency. The repertoire was sequenced with immunoSEQ multiplex PCR; TCRdb's copy has only in-frame clones and lacks some. The profile covers about 35,000 clones, none occurring a single time. The sequencing input was peripheral blood mononuclear cells. The receptors come from a person aged 18 to 75 in good health.

This clone was seen more than once but under ten times. The sequenced fragment ends 3 residues before the CDR3 boundary, so the rest is inferred from the germline J gene. The rearrangement joins TRBV2 to TRBJ2-3; a possible D gene is TRBD2 (6 bases). CDR1 and CDR2 (germline): SNHLY, FYNNEI. The CDR3 spans 14 residues. The part of the CDR3 DNA that was read is TGTGCCAGCAGTGAGGAGGGCAGTCTACGCACG. Translation gives CASSEEGSLRT. The whole CDR3 protein reads CASSEEGSLRTQYF.

A note on this clone: The read terminates 3 residues ahead of where the CDR3 ends, so the germline J gene completes it. This chain joins TRBV5-1 and TRBJ1-1; a possible D gene is TRBD1 (5 bases). Deletions cut 3 bases from V and 5 bases from J, with 20 bases between. Germline V gene sequence: CDR1 SGHRS, CDR2 YFSETQ. The CDR3 has 16 amino acids. The chain's CDR3 is CASSSGDLGSSTEAFF. CDR3 bases read: TGCGCCAGCAGCTCGGGGGACCTCGGGAGTAGTACTGAA. Combining the CDR3 with reference TRBV5-1 and TRBJ1-1 gives the whole variable domain KAGVTQTPRYLIKTRGQQVTLSCSPISGHRSVSWYQQTPGQGLQFLFEYFSETQRNKGNFPGRFSGRQFSNSRSEMNVSTLELGDSALYLCASSSGDLGSSTEAFFGQGTRLTVV.

In this sample, this clone turned up many times. From the germline J gene comes the end of the CDR3, since the read stops 3 residues before it. This rearrangement joins TRBV30 to TRBJ2-1, with D tentatively TRBD2 (7 bases). Per the germline V gene, CDR1 is GTSNPN and CDR2 is SVGIG (reference sequence). The CDR3 runs 11 residues. Trimming took 8 bases from V and 6 from J, leaving 11 bases between them. CDR3 bases read: TGTGCCAGGGGGGGACTCAATGAG. It translates to CARGGLNE. The CDR3, in full, reads CARGGLNEQFF.

Comments on this clone: Coverage ceases 3 residues before the CDR3 finishes, and the germline J gene fills in the end. The chain combines TRBV6-1 with TRBJ1-5, with D possibly TRBD1 on 5 matching bases. The ends were cut back, 4 bases at V and 0 bases at J, with 7 bases in the middle. The CDR3 totals 14 residues. Germline V gene data show CDR1 as MNHNS and CDR2 as SASEGT. CDR3 sequence: CASSGQISNQPQHF. The covered CDR3 bases are TGTGCCAGCAGTGGACAGATTAGCAATCAGCCC.

This clone turned up a few times. The same CDR3 can be traced to other DNA sequences in this sample. The sequenced CDR3 bases are TGCGCCAGCAGCTTGCTAACAAGTGCGGAAGAGACC. Translating it yields CASSLLTSAEET. The whole CDR3 region reads CASSLLTSAEETQYF. The chain carries TRBV5-1 and TRBJ2-5; D is unresolved. The read finishes 3 residues shy of the CDR3 end, and the germline J gene is used to complete it. This CDR3 spans 15 amino acids. CDR1 is SGHRS and CDR2 is YFSETQ in the germline V gene. Between the trimmed V and J ends, which lost 1 base and 3 bases, there was a span of 13 bases.

A remark on this clone: Read sequence stops 3 residues before the CDR3 end, and the germline J gene provides the missing end. The rearrangement uses TRBV2 and TRBJ2-7; TRBD2 matches 11 bases. This CDR3 spans 16 amino acids. V dropped 8 bases and J dropped 4; count of bases not matched to a gene: 13. Germline values: CDR1 SNHLY, CDR2 FYNNEI. Partial CDR3 DNA: TGTGCCAGCCAGGGGACGGTAGCGGGAGGGTTATACGAG. Protein sequence: CASQGTVAGGLYE. The whole CDR3 reads CASQGTVAGGLYEQYF. Full variable domain (missing parts from reference TRBV2 and TRBJ2-7): EPEVTQTPSHQVTQMGQEVILRCVPISNHLYFYWYRQILGQKVEFLVSFYNNEISEKSEIFDDQFSVERPDGSNFTLKIRSTKLEDSAMYFCASQGTVAGGLYEQYFGPGTRLTVT.

This clone was picked up many times. The missing CDR3 end, 3 residues past where the read stops, is filled in from the germline J gene. The chain recombines TRBV5-1 with TRBJ2-4; TRBD2 matches at 11 bases. Germline lookup yields CDR1 SGHRS and CDR2 YFSETQ. The CDR3 has 18 residues. V shed 0 bases and J 7 bases; nucleotides not matched to a gene: 12. The CDR3 bases that were read are TGCGCCAGCAGCTTGGGGACCCTAGCGGGAGGTCCTCTTAACATT. This sequence encodes CASSLGTLAGGPLNI. The CDR3 in its entirety is CASSLGTLAGGPLNIQYF. Full variable domain (missing parts from reference TRBV5-1 and TRBJ2-4): KAGVTQTPRYLIKTRGQQVTLSCSPISGHRSVSWYQQTPGQGLQFLFEYFSETQRNKGNFPGRFSGRQFSNSRSEMNVSTLELGDSALYLCASSLGTLAGGPLNIQYFGAGTRLSVL.

There are many counts of this clone. One end of the junction does not line up with germline, which may come from a read error. Incomplete CDR3 DNA: TGCACCAGCAGCTTGGAGACTAGCGCCCGTGAG. It codes for CTSSLETSARE. The CDR3 in its entirety is CTSSLETSARELFF. V gene TRBV5-1 combines with J gene TRBJ2-2; 8 bases map to TRBD2. Read coverage stops 3 residues before the CDR3 terminus; the germline J gene supplies the remainder. Germline loops: CDR1 SGHRS, CDR2 YFSETQ. The CDR3 spans 14 residues.

This clone came up a few times. The read is 3 residues too short to cover the CDR3 end, so that end is filled in from the germline J gene. The chain couples TRBV2 to TRBJ2-2; 7 bases are shared with TRBD2. The CDR3 length is 17 residues. CDR1 and CDR2 from the germline V gene are SNHLY and FYNNEI. CDR3 in amino acids: CASSKWGGSTGANVLFF. CDR3 DNA (partial): TGTGCCAGCAGTAAATGGGGGGGAAGTACTGGGGCCAACGTG.

The sample holds many counts of this clone. The sequenced part of the CDR3 DNA is TGTGCCAGCAGCCCTAGCGGGAGGGGGACG. This codes for CASSPSGRGT. The entire CDR3 is CASSPSGRGTQYF. The chain recombines TRBV7-2 with TRBJ2-3; 12 bases align to TRBD2. The sequenced fragment ends 3 residues before the CDR3 boundary, so the rest is inferred from the germline J gene. The CDR3 runs to 13 residues. In germline, CDR1 is SGHTA, CDR2 FQGNSA.

A word on this clone: The sequenced fragment ends 3 residues before the CDR3 boundary, so the rest is inferred from the germline J gene. The J gene is TRBJ2-7, the V gene TRBV7-9, with no clear D. The ends were cut back, 3 bases at V and 2 bases at J, with 14 bases in the middle. The CDR3 length is 15 residues. Germline CDR1 is SEHNR and CDR2 is FQNEAQ (reference sequence). CDR3 bases read: TGTGCCAGCAGCTTTCCGACTCAAGGAACCTACGAG. Protein: CASSFPTQGTYE. The whole CDR3 sequence reads CASSFPTQGTYEQYF.

This clone was recorded many times. The read is 3 residues too short to cover the CDR3 end, so that end is filled in from the germline J gene. This rearrangement joins TRBV5-6 to TRBJ1-2, with D perhaps TRBD1 (5 bases). The germline V gene encodes CDR1 SGHDT and CDR2 YYEEEE. V was trimmed by 4 bases and J by 7 bases, leaving 20 bases between them. This CDR3 spans 15 amino acids. CDR3 DNA (partial): TGTGCCAGCAGCCTACAAGGGGTAACGGGGGGTGGC. It is translated as CASSLQGVTGGG. In full, the CDR3 is CASSLQGVTGGGYTF.

This clone was seen at least ten times. The read stops 3 residues short of the end of the CDR3; the missing end is completed from the germline J gene. The rearrangement joins TRBV4-1 to TRBJ1-4; no definite D call. The length of the CDR3 is 16 residues. Germline-derived CDR1 and CDR2 are MGHRA and YSYEKL. The V gene lost 1 base and the J gene lost 2 bases, with 11 bases spanning the gap. Here the CDR3 reads CASSQGPGSTNEKLFF. CDR3 bases read: TGCGCCAGCAGCCAAGGCCCGGGGTCGACTAATGAAAAA.

This clone was counted many times. Partial CDR3 DNA: TGTGCCAGCAGTGACTCGACTAGCGGGAGTGAG. Its translation: CASSDSTSGSE. The CDR3 as a whole reads CASSDSTSGSEQFF. This rearrangement joins TRBV6-4 to TRBJ2-1, with 12 bases aligning to TRBD2. The read terminates 3 residues ahead of where the CDR3 ends, so the germline J gene completes it. The CDR3 runs to 14 residues. Germline lookup yields CDR1 MRHNA and CDR2 SNTAGT. Trimming took 0 bases from V and 9 from J; bases not matched to a gene: 0.

In its sample, this clone was seen many times. The read stops 3 residues short of the end of the CDR3; the missing end is completed from the germline J gene. The genes are TRBV7-2 and TRBJ2-5; 8 bases match TRBD1. The germline CDR1 and CDR2 sequences are SGHTA and FQGNSA. Losses at the gene ends were 5 bases for V and 5 bases for J; bases not matched to a gene: 7. CDR3 length: 14 residues. The CDR3 region is CASSVRQGWETQYF. The CDR3 bases that were read are TGTGCCAGCAGCGTCCGACAGGGGTGGGAGACC.

As concerns this clone: Read sequence stops 3 residues before the CDR3 end, and the germline J gene provides the missing end. This chain uses TRBV7-2 with TRBJ1-2; D is unclear. The CDR3 has 15 residues. Germline values: CDR1 SGHTA, CDR2 FQGNSA. CDR3 loop: CASSLVVSPYNDYTF. CDR3 DNA (partial): TGTGCCAGCAGCTTAGTCGTAAGTCCATACAATGAC.

This clone was recorded a few times. The CDR3 end lies 3 residues beyond the end of the read and is filled in from the germline J gene. This chain uses TRBV18 with TRBJ1-2, with D unresolved. The CDR3 spans 13 residues. Per the germline V gene, CDR1 is KGHSH and CDR2 is LQKENI. The CDR3 region is CASSPTSYNDYTF. The part of the CDR3 DNA that was read is TGTGCCAGCTCACCTACTAGTTACAATGAC.

This clone was counted at least ten times. The CDR3 end is not reached by the read, which stops 3 residues before it; the germline J gene fills it in. The chain recombines TRBV20-1 with TRBJ1-5; D is undetermined. The germline V gene has CDR1 DFQATT and CDR2 SNEGSKA (reference sequence). The CDR3 runs 15 residues. V lost 3 bases and J 2 bases, leaving 14 bases between the germline ends. The sequenced CDR3 bases are TGCAGTGCTAGGCGGGAACATGGGGGCAATCAGCCC. It yields the protein CSARREHGGNQP. The full CDR3 sequence reads CSARREHGGNQPQHF.

This clone was counted only a few times. The read stops 3 residues short of the end of the CDR3; the missing end is completed from the germline J gene. J is TRBJ2-3 and V is TRBV20-1; TRBD2 might be the D (7 bases). This CDR3 is 15 amino acids long. Germline V gene sequence: CDR1 DFQATT, CDR2 SNEGSKA (reference sequence). The CDR3 bases that were read are TGCAGTGCTAGAGATTTAGGGGGGGCGTACGAGACG. Translating it yields CSARDLGGAYET. The whole CDR3 sequence reads CSARDLGGAYETQYF.

This clone was counted a few times. CDR3 DNA (partial): TGTGCCAGCAGCGGGGGACCACCTTCCTACAATGAC. This sequence encodes CASSGGPPSYND. The CDR3, in full, reads CASSGGPPSYNDYTF. The chain is built from TRBV2 and TRBJ1-2; perhaps TRBD1 as D (5 bases). With the read ending 3 residues before the CDR3 end, the germline J gene is used to fill in that end. The CDR3 is 15 residues long. The germline V gene encodes CDR1 SNHLY and CDR2 FYNNEI. The full variable domain, with the rest looked up from reference TRBV2 and TRBJ1-2, is EPEVTQTPSHQVTQMGQEVILRCVPISNHLYFYWYRQILGQKVEFLVSFYNNEISEKSEIFDDQFSVERPDGSNFTLKIRSTKLEDSAMYFCASSGGPPSYNDYTFGSGTRLTVV.

This clone was observed at least ten times. Here the CDR3 reads CASSKDRGMNTEAFF. The covered CDR3 bases are TGCGCCAGCAGCAAGGACAGGGGAATGAACACTGAA. The gene calls are TRBV5-1 and TRBJ1-1; 9 nucleotides agree with TRBD1. The read finishes 3 residues shy of the CDR3 end, and the germline J gene is used to complete it. V trimming: 4 bases; J trimming: 0 bases; junction bases outside the gene matches: 4. This CDR3 region has 15 residues. Germline assignment: CDR1 SGHRS and CDR2 YFSETQ.

The sample holds many counts of this clone. The CDR3 sequence is CSATLTGGAGQPQHF. The sequenced CDR3 bases are TGCAGTGCCACCCTGACAGGGGGCGCAGGGCAGCCC. This sequence joins TRBV20-1 and TRBJ1-5; TRBD1 aligns across 10 bases. The read ends 3 residues before the CDR3 terminus; that terminus is restored from the germline J gene. The CDR3 is 15 amino acids. The germline gives CDR1 DFQATT, CDR2 SNEGSKA (reference sequence). The V and J ends lost 6 bases and 7 bases, in that order; junction bases with no gene match: 12.

This clone was observed at least ten times. The read comes to an end 3 residues before the CDR3 does, leaving the germline J gene to fill in the end. The rearrangement links TRBV7-9 to TRBJ2-3, with unresolved D. CDR1 SEHNR and CDR2 FQNEAQ come from the germline V gene (reference sequence). V lost 5 bases and J lost 4, with 7 bases in between. The CDR3 runs 12 residues. The covered CDR3 bases are TGTGCCAGCAGCCCAAGGCCAGATACG. This encodes CASSPRPDT. The full-length CDR3 reads as CASSPRPDTQYF.

This clone was detected ten times or more. The read falls 3 residues short of the CDR3 end, and the missing part is taken from the germline J gene. J is TRBJ1-1 and V is TRBV5-5, with D maybe TRBD1 (5 bases). The germline V and J ends were trimmed by 2 bases and 4 bases, with 12 bases remaining between them. This CDR3 has 14 amino acids. Germline values: CDR1 SGHKS, CDR2 YYEKEE (reference sequence). CDR3 sequence reads: CASSLVGRGTEAFF. CDR3 DNA (partial): TGTGCCAGCAGCTTAGTAGGGAGGGGCACTGAA.

This clone was counted ten times or more. The read halts 3 residues ahead of the CDR3 end, with the missing end drawn from the germline J gene. This sequence joins TRBV7-8 and TRBJ1-2; 11 bases are shared with TRBD1. Germline V gives CDR1 SGHVS, CDR2 FQNEAQ. The V and J ends lost 1 base and 6 bases, in that order; junction bases with no gene match: 4. The CDR3 has 15 amino acids. The part of the CDR3 DNA that was read is TGTGCCAGCAGCTTAGTGGGACAGGGGGATAATGGC. The encoded protein is CASSLVGQGDNG. The entire CDR3 protein is CASSLVGQGDNGYTF.

The table lists this clone with many counts. The observed sequence ends 3 residues before the CDR3 terminus, with the missing tail filled in from the germline J gene. The gene calls are TRBV15 and TRBJ2-1; D is perhaps TRBD2 (7 bases). The V and J ends lost 8 bases and 9 bases respectively, with 20 bases between them. The CDR3 is made up of 14 amino acids. Germline CDR1 LNHNV, CDR2 YYDKDF (reference sequence). CDR3 sequence: CATGLGGGWSEQFF. The sequenced CDR3 bases are TGTGCCACCGGGCTAGGGGGAGGGTGGAGTGAG.

This clone was observed at least ten times. The CDR3 bases that were read are TGTGCCAGCTCACCACAGGAACAGGGGGCTAACACCGGGGAG. Its protein is CASSPQEQGANTGE. The whole CDR3 protein is CASSPQEQGANTGELFF. The chain joins TRBV18 to TRBJ2-2; 9 nucleotides align to TRBD1. Read data end 3 residues before the CDR3 end; the end is taken from the germline J gene. The CDR3 runs 17 residues. J lost 2 bases, V lost 1 base, and 5 bases had no gene match. Germline loops: CDR1 KGHSH, CDR2 LQKENI. The variable domain in full, with the rest retrieved from reference TRBV18 and TRBJ2-2, is NAGVMQNPRHLVRRRGQEARLRCSPMKGHSHVYWYRQLPEEGLKFMVYLQKENIIDESGMPKERFSAEFPKEGPSILRIQQVVRGDSAAYFCASSPQEQGANTGELFFGEGSRLTVL.

The table lists this clone with many counts. Read coverage stops 3 residues before the CDR3 terminus; the germline J gene supplies the remainder. The chain is built from TRBV5-1 and TRBJ2-3; a weak D match, TRBD2 (6 bases). Germline V CDR1 and CDR2: SGHRS, YFSETQ. There are 14 residues in the CDR3. Trimming took off 7 bases at V and 3 bases at J, with 15 bases between the two ends. The DNA read from the CDR3 is TGCGCCAGCGCCGTGGGGGGAGGAACAGATACG. It is translated as CASAVGGGTDT. Given in full, the CDR3 is CASAVGGGTDTQYF.